A single sample is the source of the 3 T cell receptor beta chains below, sequenced in a study of radiotherapy plus CTLA-4 blockade in lung cancer. The assay was immunoSEQ multiplex PCR, and TCRdb's table has in-frame clones only and misses some. The repertoire holds about 59,000 clones, with 72% as singletons. The source was peripheral blood, collected from a patient treated with radiotherapy plus ipilimumab. The receptors shown here come from a human donor with non-small cell lung cancer whose response to radiotherapy plus ipilimumab could not be evaluated.

The chain carries TRBV7-2 and TRBJ2-2; TRBD2 agrees at 11 bases. This CDR3 has 14 residues. Per the germline V gene, CDR1 is SGHTA and CDR2 is FQGNSA. Trimming took 5 bases from V and 7 from J; bases not matched to a gene: 3. CDR3 sequence reads: CASSRSGGDGELFF. CDR3 nucleotide sequence: TGTGCCAGCAGCCGTAGCGGGGGGGACGGGGAGCTGTTTTTT.

The chain combines TRBV21-1 with TRBJ1-4; the table calls TRBD1, which could not be checked here. TRBV21-1 is listed as a pseudogene. This CDR3 comprises 17 residues. CDR3 coding DNA: TGTGCCAGCAGCAAAGGGGGCCGGACAGGCACTAATGAAAAACTGTTTTTT. This gives the protein CASSKGGRTGTNEKLFF.

J is TRBJ1-3 and V is TRBV6-1, with D perhaps TRBD1 (5 bases). This CDR3 has 14 residues. V was trimmed by 7 bases and J by 4 bases, leaving 14 bases between them. Per germline, CDR1 MNHNS and CDR2 SASEGT. This CDR3 reads CASTKAGPGNTIYF. The CDR3 nucleotides are TGTGCCAGCACAAAGGCAGGGCCAGGAAACACCATATATTTT.